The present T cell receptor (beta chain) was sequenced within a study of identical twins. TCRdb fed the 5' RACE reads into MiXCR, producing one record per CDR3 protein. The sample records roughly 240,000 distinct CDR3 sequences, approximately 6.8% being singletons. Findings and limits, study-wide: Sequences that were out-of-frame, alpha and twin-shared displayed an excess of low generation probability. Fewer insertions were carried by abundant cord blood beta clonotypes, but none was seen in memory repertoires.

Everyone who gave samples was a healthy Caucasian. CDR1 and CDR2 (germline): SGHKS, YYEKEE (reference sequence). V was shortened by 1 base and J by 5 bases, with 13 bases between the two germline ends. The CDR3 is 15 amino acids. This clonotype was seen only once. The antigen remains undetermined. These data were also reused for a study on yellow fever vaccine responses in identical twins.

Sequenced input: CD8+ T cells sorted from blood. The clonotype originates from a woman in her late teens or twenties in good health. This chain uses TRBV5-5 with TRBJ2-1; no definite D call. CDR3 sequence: CASSLWSRLDNEQFF. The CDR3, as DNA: TGTGCCAGCAGCTTGTGGTCCAGGCTGGACAATGAGCAGTTCTTC.